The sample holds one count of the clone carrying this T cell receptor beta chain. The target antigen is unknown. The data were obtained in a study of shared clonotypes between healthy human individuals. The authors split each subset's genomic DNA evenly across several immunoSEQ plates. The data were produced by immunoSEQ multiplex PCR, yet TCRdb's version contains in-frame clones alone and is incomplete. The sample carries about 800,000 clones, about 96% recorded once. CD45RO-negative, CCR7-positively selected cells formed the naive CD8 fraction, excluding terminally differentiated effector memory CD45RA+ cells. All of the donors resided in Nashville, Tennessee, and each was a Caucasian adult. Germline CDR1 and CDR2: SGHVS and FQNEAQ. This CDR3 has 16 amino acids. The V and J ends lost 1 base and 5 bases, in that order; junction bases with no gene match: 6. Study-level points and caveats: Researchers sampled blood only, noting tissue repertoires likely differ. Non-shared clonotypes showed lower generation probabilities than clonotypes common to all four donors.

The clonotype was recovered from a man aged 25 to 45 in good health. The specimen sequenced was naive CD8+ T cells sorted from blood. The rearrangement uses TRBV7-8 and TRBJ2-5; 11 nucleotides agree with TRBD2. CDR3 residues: CASSLELAGGRETQYF. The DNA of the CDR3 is TGTGCCAGCAGCTTAGAATTAGCGGGAGGGCGGGAGACCCAGTACTTC.